This record concerns one TCR beta chain sequence. The specificity of this receptor is unknown. The sample holds no much larger clone one base away, and base qualities are not on file. The collaborating institutions used their own protocols to collect whole blood in K2EDTA tubes. Collaborator samples were shipped for TCRbeta analysis as frozen whole blood, isolated PBMCs, or DNA extracted from either sample type. This record comes from a study of blood T cell repertoires in COVID-19 (dated by TCRdb to 2018 to 2021). Regarding the complete study: Collaborator samples came from the United States, Italy and Spain and covered acute and convalescent phases of COVID-19. The prospective study material was composed of cDNA or gDNA derived from T cells, B-cell-depleted T cells, or PBMCs. Deeply sampled blood TCRbeta repertoires from subjects exposed to, actively infected with, or recovered from COVID-19 were included in the dataset. The repertoires were made available in a free public database intended to serve as a resource for research on the immune response to SARS-CoV-2. Samples were obtained from the ongoing ImmuneRACE study (first 160 participants) and from roughly 1,300 subjects provided by 6 global collaborators. Nearly every sample came with metadata listing a de-identified subject ID, COVID-19 status, age in years and sex. Where available, HLA class I and class II types were obtained from metadata supplied by the sample provider rather than from assay-based typing. The research as a whole found: How much clinical and demographic metadata was included differed by source and by participant, and the metadata was provided uncurated.

TCRbeta CDR3 regions were amplified from genomic DNA using the immunoSEQ Assay, a bias-controlled multiplex PCR. For the original study's pipeline: The number of nucleated cells in each sample was estimated from the amplification of reference gene primers within the assay. To quantify the absolute abundance of each unique TCRbeta CDR3 rearrangement, sequence reads were collapsed and filtered. For each sample, productive Simpson clonality was calculated by taking the square root of Simpson's diversity index across productive rearrangements. TCRdb carries this immuneACCESS record with in-frame sequences only. Its versions omit some clonotypes, under half of them owing to an unresolved V gene in the studies checked, with the rest unexplained. The D gene and trimming were derived from the DNA, and the V and J assignments and clone size from that table. Recorded for this sample are under 120,000 clones; roughly 85% of them occurred a single time. Together, the top ten hold 2% to 2.5% of the sample.

Source material: peripheral blood. This sequence was found in a human donor in a cohort sampled during active COVID-19.

The DNA sequence is given as TGTGCCAGCAGCGTAGGGGGAGAGTGGGTCTACGAGCAGTACTTC. This codes for CASSVGGEWVYEQYF. Recombination linked TRBV9 to TRBJ2-7; TRBD2 might be the D gene, on 5 matching bases. The CDR3 starts with the cysteine, ends with the phenylalanine, and has 15 residues. Left in the record is the CDR3 DNA by itself, 45 bases read in frame from the first base. The junction carries 13 bases between V and J, which are trimmed by 0 bases and 3 bases respectively. CDR1 and CDR2, looked up from the germline V gene, are SGDLS and YYNGEE.